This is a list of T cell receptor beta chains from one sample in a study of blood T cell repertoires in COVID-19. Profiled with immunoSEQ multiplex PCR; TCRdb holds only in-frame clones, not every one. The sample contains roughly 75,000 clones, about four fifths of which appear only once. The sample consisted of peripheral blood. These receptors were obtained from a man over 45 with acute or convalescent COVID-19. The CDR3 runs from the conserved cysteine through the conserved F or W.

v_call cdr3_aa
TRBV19 CATVGAIAFF
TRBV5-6 CASSLRAGDNEQFF
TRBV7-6 CASSLAPSWQINQPQHF
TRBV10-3 CAISGTKYNSPLHF
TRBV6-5 CASRGGGLAGNTIYF
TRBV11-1 CASSSWTGSYEQYF
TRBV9 CASSVAPPAGGSTETQYF
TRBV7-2 CASSLAQVTDTQYF
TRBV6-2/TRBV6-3 CASSGGLAHTDTQYF
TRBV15 CATSRASGSHSYNEQFF
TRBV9 CASSGAGVWRAGNTIYF
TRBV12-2 CASRLTSGEGPEGETQYF
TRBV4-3 CASSQERDRGEKLFF
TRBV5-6 CASSATTQGHGYTF
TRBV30 CAWSPRDVGYTF
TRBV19 CASSPTDRSTEAFF
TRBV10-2 CASTSRGEGGYTF
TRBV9 CASSSRTSGTTDTQYF
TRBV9 CASSGRSAGRGDSPLHF
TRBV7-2 CASSVGTGFFYGYTF
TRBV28 CASSGGALVYEQYF
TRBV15 CATSGTMVYEQYF
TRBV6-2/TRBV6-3 CASSYSQTGEQYF
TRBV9 CASSSAGTSFETQYF
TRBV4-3 CASSPRVGELTNYGYTF
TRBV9 CASSPGGEGFSEAFF
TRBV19 CASSITPGQPQHF
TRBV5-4 CASSLAEIQETQYF
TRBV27 CASSPGGDNQPQHF
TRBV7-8 CASSPRTGTMNTEAFF
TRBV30 CAWSVGLAGWRQETQYF
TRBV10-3 CAITEDSLNGYTF
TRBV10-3 CAIMKQGTNGYTF
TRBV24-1 CATSDSGQGNIQYF
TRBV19 CASSKTVNTGELFF
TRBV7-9 CASSKTGTGGYYGYTF
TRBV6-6 CASSYGQGANDQHF
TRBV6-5 CASRYWQEDYEQYF
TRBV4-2 CASSQDPSGYGKLFF
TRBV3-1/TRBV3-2 CASSQAGTRGNEQFF
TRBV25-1 CASSESRLGYSPLHF
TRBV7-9 CASSFSGQNYGYTF
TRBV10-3 CAISSPGIANSPLHF
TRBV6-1 CASSDLAGGYNEQFF
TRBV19 CASSIGTGSNTGELFF
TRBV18 CASSYIAGGNYEQYF
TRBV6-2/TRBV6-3 CASSYSPGQGYEQYF
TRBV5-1 CASSFRTGDEKLFF
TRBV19 CASRARQQGRNQPQHF
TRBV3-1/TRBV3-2 CASSWSSYEQYF
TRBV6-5 CASSRQDSPLHF
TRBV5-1 CASSSSFRDRGRGMSGELFF
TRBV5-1 CASSPGRRAGEESQYF
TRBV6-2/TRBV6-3 CASSYRDNEKLFF
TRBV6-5 CASSRTGAGNTIYF
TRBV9 CASSPSSGNTIYF
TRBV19 CAVGPTGGVYGYTF
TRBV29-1 CSVEDLQGAREKLFF
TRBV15 CATSRDRLNSPLHF
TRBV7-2 CASRSGTSGGTDTQYF